This entry lists 4 T cell receptor beta chains sequenced from one sample in a study of T cells expressing NK-cell markers. TCRdb reanalyzed the 5' RACE reads, giving one entry per CDR3 protein sequence and no DNA. The sample has approximately 460,000 distinct CDR3 sequences. The source material was blood T cells: a sorted CD56 or NKG2C T cell subset, CD4+ or CD8+ T cells, or bulk PBMC T cells (not recorded which). The receptors stem from a woman aged 18 to 75 in good health.

The chain uses TRBV18 and TRBJ2-3. The CDR3 length is 15 residues. Germline-derived CDR1 and CDR2 are KGHSH and LQKENI. The CDR3 spells CASSPRGESTDTQYF.

This CDR3 is CSGVYREGEKLFF. The rearrangement joins TRBV20-1 to TRBJ1-4. The CDR3 runs 13 residues. Germline values: CDR1 DFQATT, CDR2 SNEGSKA (reference sequence).

The V gene is TRBV5-6, the J gene TRBJ2-3; the TRBD1 assignment by TCRdb is unverifiable without DNA. This CDR3 is 15 amino acids long. Germline assignment: CDR1 SGHDT and CDR2 YYEEEE. CDR3 protein: CASSLTGQGTDTQYF.

V usage is TRBV29-1 and J usage is TRBJ2-1; the D gene TCRdb calls, TRBD2, cannot be checked with no DNA. The CDR3 contains 15 residues. The germline gives CDR1 SQVTM, CDR2 ANQGSEA. This chain's CDR3 is CSVEKTSGGHNEQFF.